A selection of T cell receptor beta chains follows, all from one sample in a study of cytomegalovirus exposure and HLA in healthy donors. TCRdb keeps only in-frame clones here, not all; method: immunoSEQ multiplex PCR. The data contain roughly 70,000 clones, around 82% of them seen just once; the ten biggest clones take up 1.9%. Sequencing used PBMCs. Every receptor here comes from a man aged 18 to 29 in good health and CMV-seronegative. Each CDR3 is given with its conserved first and last residue. The D gene is left open where the match is weak. Clone size is stated in some rows and not others, as once, few, many or a class when expanded.

-	14	TRBV7-2	-	TRBJ2-7	CASSLSPGSYEQYF	TGTGCCAGCAGCTTATCCCCAGGGTCCTACGAGCAGTACTTC
-	13	TRBV28	-	TRBJ1-2	CASSFGLGYGYTF	TGTGCCAGCAGCTTCGGACTGGGATATGGCTACACCTTC
-	15	TRBV9	-	TRBJ1-1	CASSVGSSSNTEAFF	TGTGCCAGCAGCGTAGGGAGCTCCTCGAACACTGAAGCTTTCTTT
-	14	TRBV27	TRBD2	TRBJ2-7	CASSLGLAIDEQYF	TGTGCCAGCAGTTTGGGACTAGCAATCGACGAGCAGTACTTC
-	15	TRBV4-1	-	TRBJ1-1	CASSLPSGGNTEAFF	TGCGCCAGCAGCCTGCCCTCGGGAGGGAACACTGAAGCTTTCTTT
-	15	TRBV28	TRBD1	TRBJ2-6	CASSRTGAGANVLTF	TGTGCCAGCAGCCGTACAGGGGCTGGGGCCAACGTCCTGACTTTC
-	18	TRBV7-9	-	TRBJ2-1	CASSLVVSMGGGRPEQFF	TGTGCCAGCAGCTTAGTTGTATCGATGGGGGGGGGCCGTCCGGAGCAGTTCTTC
-	13	TRBV29-1	-	TRBJ1-2	CSVEEGARDSYTF	TGCAGCGTTGAAGAAGGGGCAAGAGATAGCTACACCTTC
-	12	TRBV30	-	TRBJ1-2	CAWSRPNYGYTF	TGTGCCTGGAGCCGTCCTAACTATGGCTACACCTTC
-	13	TRBV14	-	TRBJ1-2	CASSGRQPYGYTF	TGTGCCAGCAGCGGGCGACAGCCTTATGGCTACACCTTC
-	14	TRBV7-9	-	TRBJ1-2	CASSLARGANGYTF	TGTGCCAGCAGCTTAGCGCGGGGGGCAAATGGCTACACCTTC
-	18	TRBV5-4	-	TRBJ2-7	CASSCPPTQGLTFYEQYF	TGTGCCAGCAGCTGCCCTCCGACCCAGGGGCTAACCTTCTACGAGCAGTACTTC
-	15	TRBV9	TRBD2	TRBJ2-7	CASSASGRRSYEQYF	TGTGCCAGCAGCGCTAGCGGGAGGAGATCCTACGAGCAGTACTTC
-	14	TRBV28	-	TRBJ1-4	CASSPSGGREKLFF	TGTGCCAGCAGTCCCAGTGGAGGGCGGGAAAAACTGTTTTTT
few	17	TRBV4-3	TRBD2	TRBJ2-7	CASSQDLASGMSYEQYF	TGCGCCAGCAGCCAAGATCTCGCTAGCGGGATGTCCTACGAGCAGTACTTC
once	15	TRBV28	TRBD1	TRBJ1-2	CASGVDRDQGYGYTF	TGTGCCAGCGGAGTCGACAGGGATCAAGGCTATGGCTACACCTTC
few	14	TRBV7-8	-	TRBJ2-7	CASSLPPTTYEQYF	TGTGCCAGCAGCTTACCTCCCACTACCTACGAGCAGTACTTC
-	18	TRBV28	-	TRBJ2-6	CASSLWADSRSGANVLTF	TGTGCCAGCAGTTTATGGGCGGACAGCCGTTCTGGGGCCAACGTCCTGACTTTC
-	16	TRBV6-1	-	TRBJ2-5	CASSGLGAWGGETQYF	TGTGCCAGCAGTGGGCTGGGGGCCTGGGGTGGGGAGACCCAGTACTTC
-	16	TRBV28	-	TRBJ2-7	CASSPLLGAGSYEQYF	TGTGCCAGCAGTCCATTATTGGGGGCTGGCTCCTACGAGCAGTACTTC
once	12	TRBV14	TRBD1	TRBJ2-7	CASAGTGYEQYF	TGTGCCAGCGCCGGGACAGGCTACGAGCAGTACTTC
-	12	TRBV12-5	-	TRBJ2-2	CASARDFGELFF	TGTGCTAGTGCCCGGGATTTCGGGGAGCTGTTTTTT
-	16	TRBV21-1	-	TRBJ1-4	CASTFNRQGAEEKLFF	TGTGCCAGCACCTTTAATAGACAGGGGGCAGAAGAAAAACTGTTTTTT
-	17	TRBV19	TRBD1	TRBJ2-2	CASSSQGAGGNTGELFF	TGTGCCAGTAGTTCTCAGGGCGCAGGGGGGAACACCGGGGAGCTGTTTTTT
once	14	TRBV4-3	-	TRBJ1-1	CASSQLGLNTEAFF	TGCGCCAGCAGCCAACTTGGCCTGAACACTGAAGCTTTCTTT
few	14	TRBV6-5	-	TRBJ2-3	CASSLGLGGDTQYF	TGTGCCAGCAGTTTGGGACTGGGTGGAGATACGCAGTATTTT
-	15	TRBV7-2	TRBD2	TRBJ2-5	CASVGSGIPQETQYF	TGTGCCAGCGTGGGTAGCGGGATCCCACAAGAGACCCAGTACTTC
-	11	TRBV6-5	-	TRBJ2-1	CASSQGNEQFF	TGTGCCAGCAGCCAGGGCAATGAGCAGTTCTTC
-	14	TRBV18	-	TRBJ2-7	CASSEDRSSYEQYF	TGTGCCAGCTCAGAGGATAGAAGCTCCTACGAGCAGTACTTC
-	15	TRBV6-6	TRBD2	TRBJ2-5	CASKPLAGGQETQYF	TGTGCCAGCAAACCTCTAGCGGGGGGGCAAGAGACCCAGTACTTC
-	14	TRBV9	TRBD1	TRBJ2-5	CASSVGDREETQYF	TGTGCCAGCAGCGTAGGGGACAGGGAAGAGACCCAGTACTTC
-	15	TRBV30	-	TRBJ1-1	CAWTVGFTGNTEAFF	TGTGCCTGGACAGTAGGGTTTACAGGGAATACTGAAGCTTTCTTT
-	14	TRBV7-2	-	TRBJ1-1	CASSSLRGNTEAFF	TGTGCCAGCAGCTCACTCAGGGGTAACACTGAAGCTTTCTTT
-	14	TRBV18	-	TRBJ2-2	CASTPSGLVGELFF	TGTGCCAGCACTCCGAGCGGATTGGTCGGGGAGCTGTTTTTT
-	16	TRBV7-5	-	TRBJ2-2	CARSPGVAGNTGELFF	TGTGCCAGAAGCCCCGGAGTAGCGGGGAACACCGGGGAGCTGTTTTTT